The rows below give T cell receptor beta chains drawn from one sample of a study of Ad26.COV2.S vaccination and SARS-CoV-2 variants. Clones were read by immunoSEQ multiplex PCR, and TCRdb kept only the in-frame ones, dropping some. This sample carries hundreds of thousands of clones, roughly nine tenths of them seen once, and the ten largest clones take 2.5% to 3%. The sequences come from peripheral blood, collected in a trial of Ad26.COV2.S vaccine versus placebo. The source is a person aged 18 to 65 who received the Ad26.COV2.S COVID-19 vaccine or a placebo. The CDR3 runs from the conserved cysteine through the conserved F or W. A D gene is named only where the DNA matches it firmly. A row's size may be missing; if present it is once, few, many or a size class.

V gene	clone size	D gene	J gene	CDR3 DNA	CDR3 protein
TRBV6-5	-	-	TRBJ2-1	TGTGCCAGCAGTTACTCGAACGACTTGGGGCAGTTCTTC	CASSYSNDLGQFF
TRBV2	-	-	TRBJ1-6	TGTGCCAGCTCCGGATCCGAGGGACCCCTCCACTTT	CASSGSEGPLHF
TRBV6-2/TRBV6-3	-	-	TRBJ2-1	TGTGCCAGCAGTTACGGGGGTTCAGGGAATGAGCAGTTCTTC	CASSYGGSGNEQFF
TRBV5-1	-	TRBD2	TRBJ2-1	TGCGCCAGCAGCTTGTCCGGGAGCGGGGGCAATGAGCAGTTCTTC	CASSLSGSGGNEQFF
TRBV9	-	-	TRBJ1-3	TGTGCCAGCAGCGTAGCTTTATCTGGAAACACCATATATTTT	CASSVALSGNTIYF
TRBV15	once	-	TRBJ1-1	TGTGCCACCAGCAGAGTGCCGTCAAACACTGAAGCTTTCTTT	CATSRVPSNTEAFF
TRBV29-1	few	-	TRBJ2-3	TGCAGCCTCCCGTGGGAAAATACGCAGTATTTT	CSLPWENTQYF
TRBV28	-	-	TRBJ1-5	TGTGCCAGCAGTGGTGGGTTCACTCAGCCCCAGCATTTT	CASSGGFTQPQHF
TRBV9	-	TRBD1	TRBJ2-3	TGTGCCAGCAGCGCACAGGGGACAGATACGCAGTATTTT	CASSAQGTDTQYF
TRBV18	-	-	TRBJ2-6	TGTGCCAGCTCCGCACGAGGATCGGCAGCTGGCTCTGGGGCCAACGTCCTGACTTTC	CASSARGSAAGSGANVLTF
TRBV6-5	-	-	TRBJ2-3	TGTGCCAGCAGTTACAATAGAGATACGCAGTATTTT	CASSYNRDTQYF
TRBV6-6	few	TRBD2	TRBJ2-7	TGTGCCAGCAGCTCCCGACTAGCGGGGGGTGGTGAGCAGTACTTC	CASSSRLAGGGEQYF
TRBV4-1	-	-	TRBJ2-5	TGCGCCAGCAGCCATGTAACGGAGACCCAGTACTTC	CASSHVTETQYF
TRBV18	once	-	TRBJ1-2	TGTGCCAGCTCACCTGCCGGGGACCACTATGGCTACACCTTC	CASSPAGDHYGYTF
TRBV7-9	-	TRBD1	TRBJ2-3	TGTGCCAGCAGCTTCCCGGACAGGGGAGGTACGCAGTATTTT	CASSFPDRGGTQYF
TRBV5-6	-	TRBD1	TRBJ2-1	TGTGCCAGCAGCTTGTCTTTACGCCGGGACAGCGCGTACAATGAGCAGTTCTTC	CASSLSLRRDSAYNEQFF
TRBV29-1	-	-	TRBJ1-1	TGCAGCGTTGATCGAGGCCCCGGGAACACTGAAGCTTTCTTT	CSVDRGPGNTEAFF
TRBV19	-	-	TRBJ2-1	TGTGCCAGTAGTCAGAGGGGGGATGGCCTACACAATGAGCAGTTCTTC	CASSQRGDGLHNEQFF
TRBV2	-	-	TRBJ1-4	TGTGCCAGCAGTGAAATGCCCTTTAATGAAAAACTGTTTTTT	CASSEMPFNEKLFF
TRBV25-1	once	-	TRBJ2-1	TGTGCCAGCAGGGGGGACTACAATGAGCAGTTCTTC	CASRGDYNEQFF
TRBV27	-	-	TRBJ1-6	TGTGCCAGCAGGGACTCCTATAATTCACCCCTCCACTTT	CASRDSYNSPLHF
TRBV5-1	-	TRBD2	TRBJ2-1	TGCGCCAGCAGCGTCAGCGGGGGGTACTACAATGAGCAGTTCTTC	CASSVSGGYYNEQFF
TRBV13	-	TRBD2	TRBJ2-3	TGTGCCAGCAGCTTAGTGCCTAGCGGGGGGAGTGACATGGATACGCAGTATTTT	CASSLVPSGGSDMDTQYF
TRBV5-1	-	-	TRBJ2-7	TGCGCCAGCAGTTCAGAGCCCGATACCTACGAGCAGTACTTC	CASSSEPDTYEQYF
TRBV7-3	-	-	TRBJ1-1	TGTGCCAGCAGCTTGATGGGAAGGGAGAATGCTTTCTTT	CASSLMGRENAFF
TRBV11-1	-	-	TRBJ2-3	TGTGCCAGCAGCTGGGGGGCTGGGGATACGCAGTATTTT	CASSWGAGDTQYF
TRBV30	once	TRBD2	TRBJ2-3	TGTGCCTGGAGTGCAGGACTAGCCGATACGCAGTATTTT	CAWSAGLADTQYF
TRBV5-4	-	TRBD2	TRBJ2-1	TGTGCCAGCGGGGTTCTAGCGGGAGGGCCGGTCGATGAGCAGTTCTTC	CASGVLAGGPVDEQFF
TRBV2	-	-	TRBJ2-1	TGTGCCAGCACTGGTCGGAGCTCCTACAATGAGCAGTTCTTC	CASTGRSSYNEQFF
TRBV11-1	-	-	TRBJ1-1	TGTGCCAGCAGCGGCAGGGTAGGGAACACTGAAGCTTTCTTT	CASSGRVGNTEAFF
TRBV7-9	-	-	TRBJ1-2	TGTGCCAGCAGCGGACCCAAAGTCCCTTTTGATGGCTACACCTTC	CASSGPKVPFDGYTF
TRBV3-1/TRBV3-2	-	-	TRBJ1-5	TGTGCCAGCAGGAGCGGGGGGCGCGATCAGCCCCAGCATTTT	CASRSGGRDQPQHF
TRBV3-1/TRBV3-2	-	TRBD2	TRBJ2-3	TGTGCCAGCAGCCGCCTTGGTAGCGGGAGAACAGATACGCAGTATTTT	CASSRLGSGRTDTQYF
TRBV5-1	once	-	TRBJ2-1	TGCGCCAGCAGCTTTCTCGACGGGAGAAGAGGGAACAATGAGCAGTTCTTC	CASSFLDGRRGNNEQFF
TRBV7-9	-	-	TRBJ1-1	TGTGCCAGCAGCTTATACGGACCTAGGGAAGCTTTCTTT	CASSLYGPREAFF
TRBV10-3	-	-	TRBJ1-2	TGTGCCATCACCGGGGGAGGAGGGGTTAACTATGGCTACACCTTC	CAITGGGGVNYGYTF
TRBV2	-	-	TRBJ2-7	TGTGCCAGCAGTGTATCCAAACTGTGGTCGGCTACAAGCTCCTACGAGCAGTACTTC	CASSVSKLWSATSSYEQYF
TRBV7-2	-	-	TRBJ1-5	TGTGCCAGCAGCCTAGGGGCAGGGGCCAATCAGCCCCAGCATTTT	CASSLGAGANQPQHF
TRBV18	-	TRBD1	TRBJ1-2	TGTGCCAGCTCACCACAGGGGACAGCCGTTGACTACACCTTC	CASSPQGTAVDYTF
TRBV5-1	-	TRBD1	TRBJ2-3	TGCGCCAGCAGCTTTCGCAAACAGGGGGATAGCACAGATACGCAGTATTTT	CASSFRKQGDSTDTQYF
TRBV7-9	-	-	TRBJ2-5	TGTGCCAGCAGCTCGACCGACAAAATCCAAGAGACCCAGTACTTC	CASSSTDKIQETQYF
TRBV5-1	-	TRBD1	TRBJ1-2	TGCGCCAGCAGCTTGACCCTATCAACCACGGGACAGGTTAACTATGGCTACACCTTC	CASSLTLSTTGQVNYGYTF
TRBV2	-	-	TRBJ2-1	TGTGCCAGCAATGCCCGGGCCTACAATGAGCAGTTCTTC	CASNARAYNEQFF
TRBV4-3	-	TRBD1	TRBJ1-2	TGCGCCAGCACCTCAGACCGGGACAGGGGGTACTATGGCTACACCTTC	CASTSDRDRGYYGYTF
TRBV5-1	-	-	TRBJ2-7	TGCGCCAGCAGCTTGGGGGACGCGGACCGTGGGCCCTACGAGCAGTACTTC	CASSLGDADRGPYEQYF